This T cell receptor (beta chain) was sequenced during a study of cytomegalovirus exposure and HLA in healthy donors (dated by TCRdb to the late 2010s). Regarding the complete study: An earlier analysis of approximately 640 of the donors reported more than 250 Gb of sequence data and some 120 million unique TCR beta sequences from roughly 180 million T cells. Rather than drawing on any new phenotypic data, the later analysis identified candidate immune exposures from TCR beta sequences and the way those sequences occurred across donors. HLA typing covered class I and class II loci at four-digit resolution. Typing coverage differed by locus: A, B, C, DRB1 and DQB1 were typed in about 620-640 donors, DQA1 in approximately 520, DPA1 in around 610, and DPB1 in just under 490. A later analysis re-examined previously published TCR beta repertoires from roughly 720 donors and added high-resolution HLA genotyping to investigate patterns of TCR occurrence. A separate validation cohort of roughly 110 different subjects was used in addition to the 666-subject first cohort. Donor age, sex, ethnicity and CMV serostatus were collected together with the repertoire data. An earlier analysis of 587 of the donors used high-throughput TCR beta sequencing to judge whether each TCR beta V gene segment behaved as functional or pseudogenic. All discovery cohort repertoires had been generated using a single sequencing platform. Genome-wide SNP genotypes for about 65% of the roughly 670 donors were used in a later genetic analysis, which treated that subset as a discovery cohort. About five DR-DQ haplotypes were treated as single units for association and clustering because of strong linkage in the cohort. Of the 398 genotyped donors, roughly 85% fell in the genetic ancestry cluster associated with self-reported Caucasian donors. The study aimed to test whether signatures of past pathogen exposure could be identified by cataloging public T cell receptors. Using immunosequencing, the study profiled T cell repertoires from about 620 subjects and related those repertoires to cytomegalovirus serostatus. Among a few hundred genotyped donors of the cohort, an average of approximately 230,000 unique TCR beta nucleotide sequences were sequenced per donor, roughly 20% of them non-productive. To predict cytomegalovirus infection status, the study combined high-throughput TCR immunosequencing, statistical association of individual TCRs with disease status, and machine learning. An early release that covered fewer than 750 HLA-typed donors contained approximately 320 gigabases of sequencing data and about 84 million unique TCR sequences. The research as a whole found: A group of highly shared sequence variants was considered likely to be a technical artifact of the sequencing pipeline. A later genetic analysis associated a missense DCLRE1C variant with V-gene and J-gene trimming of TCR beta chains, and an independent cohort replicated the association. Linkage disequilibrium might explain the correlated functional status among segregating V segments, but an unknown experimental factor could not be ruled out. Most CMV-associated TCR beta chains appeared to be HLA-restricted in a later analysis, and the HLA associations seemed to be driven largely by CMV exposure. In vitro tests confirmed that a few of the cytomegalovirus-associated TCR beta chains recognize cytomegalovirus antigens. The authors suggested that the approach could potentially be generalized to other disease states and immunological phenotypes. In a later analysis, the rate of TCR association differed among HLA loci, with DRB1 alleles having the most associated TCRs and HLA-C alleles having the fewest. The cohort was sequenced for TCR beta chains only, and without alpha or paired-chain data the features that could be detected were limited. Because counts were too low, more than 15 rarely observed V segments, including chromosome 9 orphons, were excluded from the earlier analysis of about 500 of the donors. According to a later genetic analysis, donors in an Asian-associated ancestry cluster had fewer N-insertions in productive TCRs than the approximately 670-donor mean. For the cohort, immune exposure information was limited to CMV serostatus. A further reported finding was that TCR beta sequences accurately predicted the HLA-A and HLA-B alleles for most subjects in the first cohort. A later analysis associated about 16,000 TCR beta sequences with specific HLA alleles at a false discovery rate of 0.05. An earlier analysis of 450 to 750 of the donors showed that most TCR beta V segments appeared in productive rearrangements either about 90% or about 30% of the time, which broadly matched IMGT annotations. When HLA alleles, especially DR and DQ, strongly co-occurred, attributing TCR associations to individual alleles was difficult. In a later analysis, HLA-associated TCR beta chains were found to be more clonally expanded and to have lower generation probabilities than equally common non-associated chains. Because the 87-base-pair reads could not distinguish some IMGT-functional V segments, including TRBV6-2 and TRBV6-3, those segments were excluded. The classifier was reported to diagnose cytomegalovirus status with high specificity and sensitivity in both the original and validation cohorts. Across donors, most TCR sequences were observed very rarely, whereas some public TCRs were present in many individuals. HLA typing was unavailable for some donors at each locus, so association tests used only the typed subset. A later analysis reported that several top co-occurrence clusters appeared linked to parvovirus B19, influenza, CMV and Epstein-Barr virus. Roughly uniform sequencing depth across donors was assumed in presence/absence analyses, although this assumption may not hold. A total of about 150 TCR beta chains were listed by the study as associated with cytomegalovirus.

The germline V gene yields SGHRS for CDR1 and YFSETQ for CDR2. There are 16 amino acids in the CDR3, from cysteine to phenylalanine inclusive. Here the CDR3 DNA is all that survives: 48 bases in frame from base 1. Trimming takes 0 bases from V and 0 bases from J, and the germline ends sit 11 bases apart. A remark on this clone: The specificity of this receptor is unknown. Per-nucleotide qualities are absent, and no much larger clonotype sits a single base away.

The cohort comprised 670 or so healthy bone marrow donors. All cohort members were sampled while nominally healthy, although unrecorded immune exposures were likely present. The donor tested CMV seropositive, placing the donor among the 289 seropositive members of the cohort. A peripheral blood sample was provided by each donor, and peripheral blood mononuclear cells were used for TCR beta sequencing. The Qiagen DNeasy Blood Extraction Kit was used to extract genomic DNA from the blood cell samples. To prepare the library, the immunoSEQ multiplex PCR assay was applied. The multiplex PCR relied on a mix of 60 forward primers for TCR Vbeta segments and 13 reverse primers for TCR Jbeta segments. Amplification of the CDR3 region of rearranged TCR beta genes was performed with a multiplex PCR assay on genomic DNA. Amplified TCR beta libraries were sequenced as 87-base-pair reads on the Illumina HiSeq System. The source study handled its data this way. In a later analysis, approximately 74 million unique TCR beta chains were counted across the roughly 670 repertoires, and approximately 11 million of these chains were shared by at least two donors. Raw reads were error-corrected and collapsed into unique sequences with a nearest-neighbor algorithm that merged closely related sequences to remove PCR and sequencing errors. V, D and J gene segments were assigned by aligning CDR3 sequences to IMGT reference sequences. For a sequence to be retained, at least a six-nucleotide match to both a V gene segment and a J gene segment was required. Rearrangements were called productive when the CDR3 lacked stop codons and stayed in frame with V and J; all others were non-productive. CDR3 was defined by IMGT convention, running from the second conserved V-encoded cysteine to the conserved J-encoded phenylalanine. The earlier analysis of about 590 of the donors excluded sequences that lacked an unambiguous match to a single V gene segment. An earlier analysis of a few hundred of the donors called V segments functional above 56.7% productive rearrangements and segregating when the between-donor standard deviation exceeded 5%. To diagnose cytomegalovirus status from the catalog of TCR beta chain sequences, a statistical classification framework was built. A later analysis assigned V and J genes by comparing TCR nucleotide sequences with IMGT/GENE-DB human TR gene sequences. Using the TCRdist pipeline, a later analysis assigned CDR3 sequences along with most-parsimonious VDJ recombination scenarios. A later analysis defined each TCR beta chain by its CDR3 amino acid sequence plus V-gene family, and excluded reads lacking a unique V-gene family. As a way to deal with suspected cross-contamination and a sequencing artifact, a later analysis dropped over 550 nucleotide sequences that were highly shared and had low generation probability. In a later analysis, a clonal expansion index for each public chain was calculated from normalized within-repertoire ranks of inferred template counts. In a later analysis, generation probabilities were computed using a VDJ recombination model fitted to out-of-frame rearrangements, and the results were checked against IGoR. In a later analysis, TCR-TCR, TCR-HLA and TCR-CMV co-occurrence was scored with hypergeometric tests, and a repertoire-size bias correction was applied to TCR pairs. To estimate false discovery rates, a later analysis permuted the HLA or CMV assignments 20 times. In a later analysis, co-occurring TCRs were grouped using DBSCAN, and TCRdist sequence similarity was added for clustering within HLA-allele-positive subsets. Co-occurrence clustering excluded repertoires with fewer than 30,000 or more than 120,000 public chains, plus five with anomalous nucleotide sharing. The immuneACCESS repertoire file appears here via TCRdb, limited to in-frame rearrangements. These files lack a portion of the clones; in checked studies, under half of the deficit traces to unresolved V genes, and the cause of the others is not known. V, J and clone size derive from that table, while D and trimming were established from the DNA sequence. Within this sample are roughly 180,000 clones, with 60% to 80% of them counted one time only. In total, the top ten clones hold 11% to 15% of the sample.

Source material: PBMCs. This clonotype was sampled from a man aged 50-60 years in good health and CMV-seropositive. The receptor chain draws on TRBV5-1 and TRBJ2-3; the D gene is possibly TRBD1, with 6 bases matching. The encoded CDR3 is CASSLGTGPSTDTQYF. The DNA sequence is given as TGCGCCAGCAGCTTGGGTACAGGGCCTAGCACAGATACGCAGTATTTT. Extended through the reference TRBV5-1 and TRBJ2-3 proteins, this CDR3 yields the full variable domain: KAGVTQTPRYLIKTRGQQVTLSCSPISGHRSVSWYQQTPGQGLQFLFEYFSETQRNKGNFPGRFSGRQFSNSRSEMNVSTLELGDSALYLCASSLGTGPSTDTQYFGPGTRLTVL.